A selection of T cell receptor beta chains follows, all from one sample in a study of tumor-infiltrating lymphocytes in primary liver carcinoma. TCRdb re-called the multiplex PCR reads with MiXCR, one entry per CDR3 protein. The sample includes roughly 200,000 distinct CDR3 sequences, around four fifths of them seen just once. The source material was tumor tissue from primary liver carcinoma. These receptors originate from a man in his forties with primary liver carcinoma and hepatitis B virus infection. Each CDR3 is given with its conserved first and last residue. The D gene is left open where the match is weak. Clone size is given for some rows only: seen once, a few or many times, or a class if the clone is expanded.

D gene: NA
J gene: TRBJ1-4
V gene: TRBV6-6
clone size: many
CDR3 protein: CASSYSTGHRTNEKLFF
CDR3 DNA: TGTGCCAGCAGTTACTCGACAGGTCACAGAACTAATGAAAAACTGTTTTTT

D gene: TRBD1
J gene: TRBJ1-2
V gene: TRBV5-1
clone size: NA
CDR3 protein: CASCPWTGGDGYTF
CDR3 DNA: TGCGCCAGCTGCCCTTGGACAGGAGGCGATGGCTACACCTTC

D gene: TRBD1
J gene: TRBJ2-6
V gene: TRBV15
clone size: NA
CDR3 protein: CATSLAAGQGFSGANVLTF
CDR3 DNA: TGTGCCACCAGCCTTGCGGCGGGACAGGGTTTCTCTGGGGCCAACGTCCTGACTTTC

D gene: TRBD2
J gene: TRBJ2-5
V gene: TRBV5-8
clone size: few
CDR3 protein: CANSFGTSGETQYF
CDR3 DNA: TGTGCCAACAGCTTCGGGACTAGTGGAGAGACCCAGTACTTC

D gene: NA
J gene: TRBJ2-2
V gene: TRBV6-5
clone size: NA
CDR3 protein: CASRATGKLFF
CDR3 DNA: TGTGCCAGCCGTGCGACCGGGAAGCTGTTTTTT

D gene: TRBD2
J gene: TRBJ2-2
V gene: TRBV5-4
clone size: NA
CDR3 protein: CASSSTSRNTGELLF
CDR3 DNA: TGTGCCAGCAGCTCGACTAGCAGGAACACCGGGGAGCTGTTATTT

D gene: NA
J gene: TRBJ2-1
V gene: TRBV14
clone size: NA
CDR3 protein: CASSQDRVREQYF
CDR3 DNA: TGTGCCAGCAGCCAAGATCGGGTCAGGGAGCAGTATTTC

D gene: NA
J gene: TRBJ2-3
V gene: TRBV5-4
clone size: NA
CDR3 protein: CASSHNEMIDF
CDR3 DNA: TGTGCCAGCAGCCATAACGAAATGATAGATTTT

D gene: NA
J gene: TRBJ1-1
V gene: TRBV11-2
clone size: NA
CDR3 protein: CTSSIGLNTEAFF
CDR3 DNA: TGTACCAGCAGCATAGGCCTGAACACTGAAGCTTTCTTC

D gene: NA
J gene: TRBJ1-6
V gene: TRBV5-1
clone size: NA
CDR3 protein: CASSLDRQENSPLHF
CDR3 DNA: TGCGCCAGCAGCTTGGATAGACAGGAGAATTCACCCCTCCACTTT

D gene: NA
J gene: TRBJ2-1
V gene: TRBV14
clone size: NA
CDR3 protein: CTSSTVVGWVNNEQFF
CDR3 DNA: TGTACCAGCAGTACCGTAGTGGGATGGGTAAACAATGAGCAGTTCTTC

D gene: NA
J gene: TRBJ2-1
V gene: TRBV29-1
clone size: NA
CDR3 protein: CSVDVAGLYNKQFF
CDR3 DNA: TGCAGCGTTGATGTCGCGGGCCTCTACAATAAGCAGTTCTTT

D gene: TRBD2
J gene: TRBJ2-1
V gene: TRBV6-4
clone size: NA
CDR3 protein: CASSDSTSGSNGQLF
CDR3 DNA: TGTGCCAGCAGTGACTCGACTAGCGGGAGCAATGGGCAGCTCTTC

D gene: NA
J gene: TRBJ2-1
V gene: TRBV12-3/TRBV12-4
clone size: NA
CDR3 protein: CASTRRLSSYNEQSF
CDR3 DNA: TGTGCCAGCACTCGTCGGTTGAGCTCCTACAATGAGCAGTCCTTC

D gene: NA
J gene: TRBJ1-2
V gene: TRBV4-2
clone size: NA
CDR3 protein: CTSSPEGGSSCGYTF
CDR3 DNA: TGTACCAGCAGCCCCGAAGGGGGAAGCAGCTGTGGCTACACCTTC

D gene: NA
J gene: TRBJ1-5
V gene: TRBV28
clone size: NA
CDR3 protein: CASSFQGATQPHNF
CDR3 DNA: TGTGCCAGCAGTTTCCAGGGAGCTACTCAGCCCCATAATTTT

D gene: NA
J gene: TRBJ1-5
V gene: TRBV12-3/TRBV12-4
clone size: NA
CDR3 protein: CANCLNRGNNQPQHF
CDR3 DNA: TGTGCCAACTGTTTAAATCGGGGTAACAATCAGCCCCAGCATTTT

D gene: NA
J gene: TRBJ1-1
V gene: TRBV6-1
clone size: NA
CDR3 protein: CASSATRPGRGTKALF
CDR3 DNA: TGTGCCAGCAGTGCGACTCGACCGGGACGGGGCACTAAAGCTTTATTT

D gene: NA
J gene: TRBJ2-5
V gene: TRBV5-4
clone size: NA
CDR3 protein: CASYPGHGGQETQYF
CDR3 DNA: TGTGCCAGCTACCCTGGACATGGAGGCCAAGAGACCCAGTACTTC

D gene: NA
J gene: TRBJ2-4
V gene: TRBV6-2/TRBV6-3
clone size: NA
CDR3 protein: CASSRRGAENIQYF
CDR3 DNA: TGTGCCAGCAGTCGCCGTGGGGCTGAAAACATTCAGTACTTC